Each of the 23 T cell receptor beta chains below was sequenced from the same sample in a study of blood T cell repertoires in COVID-19. Clones were read by immunoSEQ multiplex PCR, and TCRdb kept only the in-frame ones, dropping some. The sample has 65,000 to 75,000 clones; more than 75% are singletons. What was sequenced was peripheral blood. These receptors were taken from a man aged 45 to 65 with acute or convalescent COVID-19.

The chain is built from TRBV10-3 and TRBJ1-3, with D uncertain. Trimming shortened V by 0 bases and J by 0 bases, and 6 bases separated the two germline ends. The CDR3 consists of 15 residues. Germline V lookup: CDR1 ENHRY, CDR2 SYGVKD. The CDR3 loop reads CAISESPSSGNTIYF. DNA for the CDR3: TGTGCCATCAGTGAGTCCCCTAGCTCTGGAAACACCATATATTTT.

The CDR3 coding sequence is TGTGCCAGCAGCCAGGACGGTCGGGGCGAGCAGTACGTC. Residues: CASSQDGRGEQYV. The chain is built from TRBV5-4 and TRBJ2-7; tentative D call: TRBD2 (5 bases). The length of the CDR3 is 13 residues. With 4 bases removed from V and 6 bases from J, the gap between germline ends came to 14 bases. Germline lookup yields CDR1 SGHNT and CDR2 YYREEE (reference sequence).

This rearrangement joins TRBV9 to TRBJ2-7, with 9 bases fitting TRBD2. Per the germline V gene, CDR1 is SGDLS and CDR2 is YYNGEE. Unmatched junction bases numbered 5, after V lost 4 bases and J lost 6 bases. The CDR3 runs 13 residues. The CDR3 DNA reads TGTGCCAGCAGCTTAGCGGGAGTGGGCGAGCAGTACTTC. Translation: CASSLAGVGEQYF.

The CDR3 coding sequence is TGTGCCAGCAGTCCCTATGGTAGCGGGTCCTACGAGCAGTACTTC. As protein: CASSPYGSGSYEQYF. This chain links TRBV28 with TRBJ2-7; TRBD2 aligns across 7 bases. The germline V gene has CDR1 MDHEN and CDR2 SYDVKM. The CDR3 is 15 residues long. Trimming took 5 bases from V and 1 from J; bases not matched to a gene: 8.

This sequence joins TRBV2 and TRBJ1-5, with unresolved D. Germline V gene lookup returns CDR1 SNHLY and CDR2 FYNNEI. V was clipped by 7 bases and J by 0 bases, with 10 bases between them. The CDR3 consists of 14 residues. The CDR3 DNA reads as TGTGCCAGCAATCAGGCGAATAGCAATCAGCCCCAGCATTTT. Protein: CASNQANSNQPQHF.

The rearrangement links TRBV7-9 to TRBJ1-5; 9 bases match TRBD1. The CDR3 covers 17 residues. CDR1 is SEHNR, CDR2 FQNEAQ, per germline (reference sequence). V lost 5 bases to trimming and J lost 1 base; unmatched junction nucleotides: 9. The CDR3 loop is CASSLTGGVSSNQPQHF. The CDR3 DNA reads TGTGCCAGCAGCCTTACAGGGGGCGTCTCAAGCAATCAGCCCCAGCATTTT.

The chain is built from TRBV19 and TRBJ2-1; 10 nucleotides match TRBD1. CDR1 and CDR2 from the germline V gene are LNHDA and SQIVND (reference sequence). Germline trimming cut 3 bases from V and 7 bases from J; bases unmatched to any gene: 6. The CDR3 has 15 residues. This CDR3 reads CASSIRTGGTNEQFF. DNA for the CDR3: TGTGCCAGTAGTATTCGGACAGGGGGAACGAATGAGCAGTTCTTC.

This chain links TRBV28 with TRBJ1-5; possibly TRBD1 for D (5 bases). CDR3 size: 14 residues. Germline V CDR1 and CDR2: MDHEN, SYDVKM. Trimming took 7 bases from V and 0 from J, leaving 10 bases between them. The CDR3 here is CASIRDPSNQPQHF. Here the CDR3 DNA reads TGTGCCAGCATCAGGGATCCTAGCAATCAGCCCCAGCATTTT.

The rearrangement uses TRBV28 and TRBJ1-2; 7 bases fit TRBD1. Germline V gene lookup returns CDR1 MDHEN and CDR2 SYDVKM. The CDR3 runs to 13 residues. Trimming took 8 bases from V and 5 from J; bases not matched to a gene: 8. The CDR3 sequence is CASRDPTGYGYTF. The CDR3 DNA sequence: TGTGCCAGCCGAGACCCGACAGGGTATGGCTACACCTTC.

The chain carries TRBV6-5 and TRBJ2-3, with 9 bases lining up with TRBD1. J gave up 2 bases and V 5 bases, and 5 bases lay outside the gene matches. The CDR3 totals 15 residues. In germline, CDR1 is MNHEY, CDR2 SVGAGI. In nucleotides, the CDR3 is TGTGCCAGCAGTCACCGGGACAGGGTCACAGATACGCAGTATTTT. Translated: CASSHRDRVTDTQYF.

The gene calls are TRBV7-9 and TRBJ2-1; weak D call: TRBD1 (6 bases). The germline CDR1 and CDR2 sequences are SEHNR and FQNEAQ (reference sequence). With 1 base removed from V and 10 bases from J, the gap between germline ends came to 14 bases. This CDR3 is built from 14 residues. The CDR3 here is CASSLGRGGFEQFF. The CDR3 DNA reads as TGTGCCAGCAGCTTAGGTCGAGGGGGTTTCGAGCAGTTCTTC.

The chain has TRBV2 and TRBJ2-5, with TRBD2 matching over 13 bases. CDR3 length: 17 residues. Germline V gene sequence: CDR1 SNHLY, CDR2 FYNNEI. J was trimmed by 3 bases and V by 7 bases; bases with no gene match: 11. The CDR3 bases are TGTGCCAGCACTCCGCCCCACACTAGCGGGAGGGAAGAGACCCAGTACTTC. It yields the protein CASTPPHTSGREETQYF.

The chain uses TRBV10-3 and TRBJ2-5; TRBD2 matches at 7 bases. The CDR3 contains 14 residues. Germline CDR1 reads ENHRY; CDR2 reads SYGVKD. The V gene end was trimmed by 0 bases and the J gene end by 2 bases; junction bases not matched to a gene: 0. CDR3 DNA sequence: TGTGCCATCAGTGAGTCGGGAGGGCAAGAGACCCAGTACTTC. It encodes CAISESGGQETQYF.

The chain joins TRBV28 to TRBJ2-1; weak D call: TRBD2 (6 bases). With 3 bases removed from V and 9 bases from J, the gap between germline ends came to 9 bases. The CDR3 is 12 amino acids. Germline V gene sequence: CDR1 MDHEN, CDR2 SYDVKM. CDR3 region: CASSLASVEQFF. The CDR3 DNA reads TGTGCCAGCAGTTTGGCTAGCGTTGAGCAGTTCTTC.

The chain links TRBV3-1 (or the pseudogene TRBV3-2) to TRBJ2-3, with TRBD2 matching over 8 bases. The CDR3 contains 17 residues. J lost 4 bases, V lost 0 bases, and 9 bases had no gene match. CDR1 is LGHDT, CDR2 YNNKEL, per germline (reference sequence). CDR3 nucleotides: TGTGCCAGCAGCCAAGATGGAGAGCGGGAGCATGCAGATACGCAGTATTTT. Translation gives CASSQDGEREHADTQYF.

The rearrangement joins TRBV7-6 to TRBJ1-6; 9 positions agree with TRBD1. V was pared by 5 bases and J by 5 bases, with 13 bases of the junction left unmatched. The germline V gene encodes CDR1 SGHVS and CDR2 FNYEAQ. The CDR3 is 18 amino acids. The CDR3 nucleotides are TGTGCCAGCAGCCTCAACAGGGGGCCTCTTGATGATAATTCACCCCTCCACTTT. Its protein is CASSLNRGPLDDNSPLHF.

The rearrangement uses TRBV30 and TRBJ2-3; 10 bases agree with TRBD2. The CDR3 loop spans 15 amino acids. Germline trimming cut 3 bases from V and 4 bases from J; bases unmatched to any gene: 7. Germline loops: CDR1 GTSNPN, CDR2 SVGIG (reference sequence). In DNA, the CDR3 is TGTGCCTGGAGACCACTAGCGGGGAGGGCAGATACGCAGTATTTT. Residues: CAWRPLAGRADTQYF.

This chain uses TRBV19 with TRBJ1-2, with D possibly being TRBD1 (6 bases). From germline, CDR1 is LNHDA and CDR2 SQIVND (reference sequence). Between the trimmed V and J ends, which lost 8 bases and 5 bases, there was a span of 12 bases. The CDR3 runs 12 residues. The CDR3 spells CASSQGIYGYTF. For the CDR3, the DNA is TGTGCCAGTTCCCAGGGGATATATGGCTACACCTTC.

V is TRBV5-1 and J is TRBJ2-1; 9 nucleotides match TRBD1. Per germline, CDR1 SGHRS and CDR2 YFSETQ. This CDR3 spans 15 amino acids. The V gene end was trimmed by 6 bases and the J gene end by 4 bases; junction bases not matched to a gene: 8. CDR3 coding DNA: TGCGCCAGCACGCAAGGGGACAGGGAATACAATGAGCAGTTCTTC. Protein sequence: CASTQGDREYNEQFF.

V usage is TRBV29-1 and J usage is TRBJ1-5, with 7 positions matching TRBD1. The ends lost 5 bases at V and 2 bases at J; junction bases unmatched: 12. The germline V gene has CDR1 SQVTM and CDR2 ANQGSEA. The CDR3 extends over 16 amino acids. Written as DNA, the CDR3 is TGCAGCGTTTCTGACAGGGTTGAGTTGTGCAATCAGCCCCAGCATTTT. Residues: CSVSDRVELCNQPQHF.

The V and J genes are TRBV24-1 and TRBJ2-2; the match to TRBD1 covers 9 bases. With V trimmed by 7 bases and J by 3 bases, 8 bases remained unmatched. In germline, CDR1 is KGHDR, CDR2 SFDVKD. CDR3 size: 16 residues. CDR3 sequence reads: CATSPDRGGYTGELFF. In DNA, the CDR3 is TGTGCCACCAGCCCGGACAGGGGAGGATACACCGGGGAGCTGTTTTTT.

V and J are TRBV24-1 and TRBJ2-2; 7 bases agree with TRBD1. J lost 2 bases, V lost 5 bases, and 10 bases had no gene match. CDR3 length: 17 residues. Germline V lookup: CDR1 KGHDR, CDR2 SFDVKD. Written as DNA, the CDR3 is TGTGCCACCAGTGCATGGGACAGACCCATCAACACCGGGGAGCTGTTTTTT. It specifies CATSAWDRPINTGELFF.

V gene TRBV6-1 combines with J gene TRBJ1-2; the D gene is possibly TRBD1 (6 bases). The V and J ends lost 1 base and 5 bases respectively, with 14 bases between them. There are 15 residues in the CDR3. From germline, CDR1 is MNHNS and CDR2 SASEGT. CDR3 nucleotide sequence: TGTGCCAGCAGTGAAGATTCAGGGGCCTATTATGGCTACACCTTC. It is translated as CASSEDSGAYYGYTF.